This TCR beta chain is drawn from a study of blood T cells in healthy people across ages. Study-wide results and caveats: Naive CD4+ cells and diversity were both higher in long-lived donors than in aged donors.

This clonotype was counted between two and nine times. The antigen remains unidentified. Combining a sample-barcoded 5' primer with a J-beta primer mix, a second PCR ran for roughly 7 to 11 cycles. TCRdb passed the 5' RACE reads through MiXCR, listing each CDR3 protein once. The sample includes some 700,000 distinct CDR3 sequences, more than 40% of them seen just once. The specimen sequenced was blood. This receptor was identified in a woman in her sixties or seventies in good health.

The CDR3 protein is CASSLKGLTTSGTTGELFF. The CDR3 coding sequence is TGTGCCAGCAGTTTAAAGGGCCTGACTACCTCCGGAACCACCGGGGAGCTGTTTTTT. The chain links TRBV12-3 or TRBV12-4 to TRBJ2-2, with D maybe TRBD2 (5 bases). The CDR3 runs to 19 residues. V shed 2 bases and J shed 4 bases, with 23 bases lying between them.